The 32 T cell receptor beta chains listed next were all sequenced from one sample in a study of blood T cells in healthy people across ages. The use of a sample-barcoded 5' primer and a J-beta primer mix characterized a second PCR of about 6 to 11 cycles. TCRdb re-called the 5' RACE reads with MiXCR, one entry per CDR3 protein. The data hold about 1.5 million distinct CDR3 sequences, with approximately 43% observed a single time. The specimen sequenced was blood. Source of these receptors: a woman younger than 35 in good health.

The genes are TRBV29-1 and TRBJ2-3, with TRBD1 as a possible D gene (6 bases). CDR3 size: 14 residues. The V end was cut by 7 bases, the J end by 2 bases, with 16 bases between. Germline CDR1 is SQVTM and CDR2 is ANQGSEA. The CDR3 DNA sequence: TGCAGCGCCCGAGGACAGCACCACACAGATACGCAGTATTTT. It encodes CSARGQHHTDTQYF.

This clonotype showed up just a few times. The chain couples TRBV5-1 to TRBJ1-1; no definite D call. This CDR3 spans 14 amino acids. V lost 5 bases, J lost 3 bases, and 14 bases lay in between. In germline, CDR1 is SGHRS, CDR2 YFSETQ. The CDR3 bases are TGCGCCAGCAGAGAGCCCGCCGGGTACACTGAAGCTTTCTTT. This codes for CASREPAGYTEAFF.

This clonotype has more than one count but fewer than ten. The chain recombines TRBV4-3 with TRBJ2-1, with D perhaps being TRBD1 or TRBD2 (5 bases each). Trimming pared 2 bases from V and 5 bases from J, leaving 10 bases between. Germline CDR1 is LGHNA and CDR2 is YSLEER. This CDR3 has 14 residues. CDR3 nucleotides: TGCGCCAGCAGCCAACCGGGACGGAACAATGAGCAGTTCTTC. It codes for CASSQPGRNNEQFF.

This clonotype was counted ten times or more. The chain employs TRBV21-1 and TRBJ2-1; no DNA check was done on the table's D call, TRBD1. TRBV21-1 is classified as a pseudogene. The CDR3 length is 16 residues. CDR3 region: CASLLGDRSSYNEQFF. The CDR3 bases are TGTGCCAGCCTCCTGGGGGACCGTAGCTCCTACAATGAGCAGTTCTTC.

The table lists this clonotype with a count of one. The V gene is TRBV10-3, the J gene TRBJ1-1; D is perhaps TRBD1 (6 bases). V lost 0 bases to trimming and J lost 4 bases, with 12 bases between them. Germline values: CDR1 ENHRY, CDR2 SYGVKD. This CDR3 is 15 amino acids long. CDR3 nucleotides: TGTGCCATCAGTGAGTCCCAGGGGAGACTCACTGAAGCTTTCTTT. Amino acids: CAISESQGRLTEAFF.

Points on this clonotype: At one of its ends the junction is not consistent with the germline gene, which may arise from a read error. V is TRBV18 and J is TRBJ2-7; D not resolved. This CDR3 spans 12 amino acids. CDR1 is KGHSH and CDR2 is LQKENI in the germline V gene. Written as DNA, the CDR3 is TGCGCCAGCAGCCCGCAAGGACCCGAGCAGTACTTC. Its protein is CASSPQGPEQYF.

The chain is built from TRBV27 and TRBJ2-1, with 7 bases that match TRBD2. Germline V gene lookup returns CDR1 MNHEY and CDR2 SMNVEV (reference sequence). This CDR3 region has 16 residues. Trimming cost V 7 bases and J 5 bases; bases outside gene matches: 14. The chain's CDR3 is CASTPGGPTFHNEQFF. In DNA form, the CDR3 reads TGTGCCAGCACCCCGGGAGGACCAACGTTTCACAATGAGCAGTTCTTC.

The chain combines TRBV6-5 with TRBJ2-1, with 10 bases matching TRBD2. The CDR3 totals 15 residues. The J segment lost 7 bases and the V segment lost 7 bases, leaving 10 bases of the junction unmatched. From germline, CDR1 is MNHEY and CDR2 SVGAGI. The CDR3 loop reads CASNQLAGSQNEQFF. In nucleotides, the CDR3 is TGTGCCAGCAACCAACTAGCGGGAAGCCAGAATGAGCAGTTCTTC.

This clonotype has a handful of counts. The chain carries TRBV20-1 and TRBJ1-1; D is ambiguous. V lost 3 bases to trimming and J lost 2 bases, with 7 bases between them. CDR3 length: 12 residues. The germline V gene encodes CDR1 DFQATT and CDR2 SNEGSKA (reference sequence). CDR3 DNA sequence: TGCAGTGCTAGCGCACCCAACACTGAAGCTTTCTTT. It is translated as CSASAPNTEAFF.

This chain uses TRBV4-1 with TRBJ2-4; D is unresolved. Near its end, the DNA agrees better with TRBJ2-7, so the J call may be wrong. Per the germline V gene, CDR1 is MGHRA and CDR2 is YSYEKL. CDR3 length equals 15 residues. CDR3 residues: CASSQAEMNTYEQYF. As DNA, the CDR3 is TGCGCCAGCAGCCAAGCGGAGATGAACACCTACGAGCAGTACTTC.

The chain is built from TRBV27 and TRBJ2-3, with D possibly TRBD1 on 5 matching bases. CDR1 is MNHEY and CDR2 is SMNVEV in the germline V gene (reference sequence). The CDR3 is made up of 19 amino acids. V was shortened by 5 bases and J by 0 bases, with 24 bases between the two germline ends. CDR3 region: CASSPRRVEMVESTDTQYF. The CDR3 DNA sequence: TGTGCCAGCAGTCCCCGCAGGGTGGAGATGGTGGAGAGCACAGATACGCAGTATTTT.

This clonotype was detected once. The chain uses TRBV2 and TRBJ1-2; D is ambiguous. Germline loops: CDR1 SNHLY, CDR2 FYNNEI. The CDR3 sequence is 15 residues long. V was trimmed by 3 bases and J by 7 bases, leaving 18 bases between them. DNA of the CDR3: TGTGCCAGCAGTGAGGAACAGCTCAGAACTATTGGCTACACCTTC. Residues: CASSEEQLRTIGYTF.

The sample holds a few counts of this clonotype. V gene TRBV14 combines with J gene TRBJ2-3; D call uncertain. Germline lookup yields CDR1 SGHDN and CDR2 FVKESK. The CDR3 covers 15 residues. V shed 4 bases and J shed 2 bases, with 13 bases lying between them. CDR3 residues: CASSLSLTPTDTQYF. The CDR3 coding sequence is TGTGCCAGCAGCCTCAGTCTGACCCCCACAGATACGCAGTATTTT. The full variable domain, with the rest looked up from reference TRBV14 and TRBJ2-3, is EAGVTQFPSHSVIEKGQTVTLRCDPISGHDNLYWYRRVMGKEIKFLLHFVKESKQDESGMPNNRFLAERTGGTYSTLKVQPAELEDSGVYFCASSLSLTPTDTQYFGPGTRLTVL.

This clonotype was counted a few times. The chain joins TRBV18 to TRBJ2-3; no reliable D call. Germline V gives CDR1 KGHSH, CDR2 LQKENI. The V and J ends lost 3 bases and 4 bases respectively, with 20 bases between them. This CDR3 spans 17 amino acids. The CDR3 protein is CASSPIPRAESSDTQYF. DNA for the CDR3: TGTGCCAGCTCACCGATACCTAGGGCAGAGTCATCAGATACGCAGTATTTT.

This clonotype was seen a single time. The genes are TRBV28 and TRBJ1-5; D unclear. V was trimmed by 7 bases and J by 7 bases, leaving 14 bases between them. CDR1 and CDR2 (germline): MDHEN, SYDVKM. The CDR3 has 13 amino acids. The CDR3 DNA reads TGTGCCAGCAACGACGGGGTTGCGCAGCCCCAGCATTTT. It yields the protein CASNDGVAQPQHF.

The V gene is TRBV7-2, the J gene TRBJ1-5; D uncertain. V was clipped by 5 bases and J by 6 bases, with 11 bases between them. Per germline, CDR1 SGHTA and CDR2 FQGNSA. The CDR3 consists of 13 residues. The CDR3 reads CASSAYGGQPQHF. Here the CDR3 DNA reads TGTGCCAGCAGCGCTTACGGTGGTCAGCCCCAGCATTTT. Supplemented by reference TRBV7-2 and TRBJ1-5, the full variable domain reads GAGVSQSPSNKVTEKGKDVELRCDPISGHTALYWYRQSLGQGLEFLIYFQGNSAPDKSGLPSDRFSAERTGGSVSTLTIQRTQQEDSAVYLCASSAYGGQPQHFGDGTRLSIL.

This clonotype was found a few times. The chain has TRBV20-1 and TRBJ1-1, with TRBD1 as a possible D gene (6 bases). V dropped 1 base and J dropped 4 bases, with 16 bases sitting between them. The CDR3 contains 15 residues. Per germline, CDR1 DFQATT and CDR2 SNEGSKA (reference sequence). The chain's CDR3 is CSARVADSRSTEAFF. In DNA, the CDR3 is TGCAGTGCTAGAGTTGCGGACAGCCGCTCCACTGAAGCTTTCTTT.

The chain combines TRBV4-3 with TRBJ1-2; unclear D gene. The length of the CDR3 is 13 residues. V was pared by 1 base and J by 5 bases, with 8 bases between. Germline V gene lookup returns CDR1 LGHNA and CDR2 YSLEER. Here the CDR3 reads CASSQGAQYGYTF. The DNA for the CDR3 is TGCGCCAGCAGCCAAGGGGCCCAGTATGGCTACACCTTC.

As for this clonotype: The junction departs from the called germline gene at one end, perhaps through a read error. V usage is TRBV7-9 and J usage is TRBJ2-1, with a weak D call TRBD1 (6 bases). This CDR3 contains 15 residues. Germline CDR1 reads SEHNR; CDR2 reads FQNEAQ (reference sequence). CDR3 DNA: TGTGCCAGCAGTTCAGGGGCAAGCTCCTACAATGGGCAGTTCTTC. Translation gives CASSSGASSYNGQFF.

This clonotype was counted only a few times. V and J are TRBV10-3 and TRBJ2-1; D unclear. CDR3 length: 15 amino acids. Trimming stripped 0 bases from V and 5 bases from J, with 11 bases between. Germline loops: CDR1 ENHRY, CDR2 SYGVKD. The CDR3 protein is CAISESIGFDNEQFF. CDR3 DNA sequence: TGTGCCATCAGTGAGTCGATCGGGTTTGACAATGAGCAGTTCTTC.

The chain recombines TRBV7-9 with TRBJ1-1; 7 bases match TRBD1. With V trimmed by 6 bases and J by 7 bases, 14 bases remained unmatched. There are 15 residues in the CDR3. Looked up from germline, CDR1 is SEHNR and CDR2 is FQNEAQ (reference sequence). The CDR3 is CASRMSPGQFGEAFF. The CDR3, as DNA: TGTGCCAGCAGAATGTCACCGGGACAGTTTGGTGAAGCTTTCTTT.

The rearrangement uses TRBV2 and TRBJ2-5; D remains ambiguous. With 0 bases removed from V and 0 bases from J, the gap between germline ends came to 5 bases. Germline-derived CDR1 and CDR2 are SNHLY and FYNNEI. This CDR3 region has 14 residues. CDR3 protein: CASSEATDQETQYF. The CDR3 nucleotides read TGTGCCAGCAGTGAAGCAACAGACCAAGAGACCCAGTACTTC.

The chain joins TRBV6-5 to TRBJ1-2, with a possible D match to TRBD1 (5 bases). Germline values: CDR1 MNHEY, CDR2 SVGAGI. Trimming stripped 7 bases from V and 7 bases from J, with 10 bases between. The CDR3 is 11 amino acids. The CDR3 region is CASNTTGGYTF. Written as DNA, the CDR3 is TGTGCCAGCAATACAACAGGTGGCTACACCTTC.

This clonotype turned up a few times. The chain couples TRBV4-1 to TRBJ2-7; 7 bases map to TRBD1. Germline V gene sequence: CDR1 MGHRA, CDR2 YSYEKL. The CDR3 covers 16 residues. The junction had 10 bases not matched to a gene; V was cut back by 4 bases and J by 1 base. For the CDR3, the DNA is TGCGCCAGCAGCCTCCCACGCACAGGGGAGTCCTACGAGCAGTACTTC. Encoded protein: CASSLPRTGESYEQYF.

This rearrangement joins TRBV5-1 to TRBJ1-5, with TRBD1 as a possible D gene (5 bases). The CDR3 spans 16 residues. Per the germline V gene, CDR1 is SGHRS and CDR2 is YFSETQ. Between the trimmed V and J ends, which lost 4 bases and 0 bases, there was a span of 14 bases. Here the CDR3 DNA reads TGCGCCAGCAGCCTTCGACGGGACTATAGCAATCAGCCCCAGCATTTT. Its translation is CASSLRRDYSNQPQHF.

This clonotype was picked up a small number of times. This rearrangement joins TRBV29-1 to TRBJ2-5; 7 bases fit TRBD1. There are 14 residues in the CDR3. Germline V gene lookup returns CDR1 SQVTM and CDR2 ANQGSEA. The V gene end was trimmed by 7 bases and the J gene end by 5 bases; junction bases not matched to a gene: 13. The CDR3 DNA follows: TGCAGCGCCAGACAGGGTCTCGTTTTGGAGACCCAGTACTTC. It codes for CSARQGLVLETQYF.

This clonotype was found a few times. This CDR3 is CSARRGQGSGELFF. The DNA of the CDR3 is TGCAGTGCTAGACGGGGACAGGGTTCCGGGGAGCTGTTTTTT. This chain links TRBV20-1 with TRBJ2-2; TRBD1 matches 9 bases. CDR1 is DFQATT and CDR2 is SNEGSKA in the germline V gene (reference sequence). The CDR3 consists of 14 residues. Trimming took 2 bases from V and 6 from J; bases not matched to a gene: 4.

J is TRBJ2-2 and V is TRBV7-9; the D is unclear. From germline, CDR1 is SEHNR and CDR2 FQNEAQ (reference sequence). Trimming took 1 base from V and 8 from J, leaving 11 bases between them. This CDR3 is built from 14 residues. Here the CDR3 DNA reads TGTGCCAGCAGCTTAGATGGGTCTTCAGGGGAGCTGTTTTTT. This sequence encodes CASSLDGSSGELFF.

The rearrangement joins TRBV14 to TRBJ1-2, with D unresolved. Germline V CDR1 and CDR2: SGHDN, FVKESK. V lost 0 bases to trimming and J lost 4 bases, with 15 bases between them. The CDR3 covers 16 residues. CDR3 DNA sequence: TGTGCCAGCAGCCAAGATTCGGTCCATCTCGGCTATGGCTACACCTTC. It codes for CASSQDSVHLGYGYTF. Using reference TRBV14 and TRBJ1-2 for the parts outside the CDR3, the full variable domain is EAGVTQFPSHSVIEKGQTVTLRCDPISGHDNLYWYRRVMGKEIKFLLHFVKESKQDESGMPNNRFLAERTGGTYSTLKVQPAELEDSGVYFCASSQDSVHLGYGYTFGSGTRLTVV.

As regards this clonotype: The junction differs from germline at one of its ends, possibly a read error. V is TRBV12-3 or TRBV12-4 and J is TRBJ2-1, with 8 bases lining up with TRBD1. The CDR3 extends over 15 amino acids. The CDR3 region has the DNA TGTGCCAGCAGTTACGGACAGGGTTCCTACAATAAGCAGTTCTTC. The encoded protein is CASSYGQGSYNKQFF.

The chain joins TRBV27 to TRBJ2-1, with TRBD2 identical over 15 bases. The CDR3 length is 15 residues. Trimming at V came to 7 bases and at J to 7 bases, leaving 5 bases not matched to a gene. The germline gives CDR1 MNHEY, CDR2 SMNVEV (reference sequence). This CDR3 reads CASTRGTSGGNEQFF. CDR3 DNA sequence: TGTGCCAGCACACGAGGGACTAGCGGGGGGAATGAGCAGTTCTTC.

This clonotype turned up a few times. The rearrangement joins TRBV3-1 to TRBJ1-5, with D possibly TRBD1 on 5 matching bases. CDR1 is LGHDT, CDR2 YNNKEL, per germline (reference sequence). This CDR3 is built from 15 residues. Trimming cost V 1 base and J 2 bases, with 9 bases left between them. The CDR3 here is CASSQGQSGNQPQHF. CDR3 coding DNA: TGTGCCAGCAGCCAAGGACAGAGTGGCAATCAGCCCCAGCATTTT.